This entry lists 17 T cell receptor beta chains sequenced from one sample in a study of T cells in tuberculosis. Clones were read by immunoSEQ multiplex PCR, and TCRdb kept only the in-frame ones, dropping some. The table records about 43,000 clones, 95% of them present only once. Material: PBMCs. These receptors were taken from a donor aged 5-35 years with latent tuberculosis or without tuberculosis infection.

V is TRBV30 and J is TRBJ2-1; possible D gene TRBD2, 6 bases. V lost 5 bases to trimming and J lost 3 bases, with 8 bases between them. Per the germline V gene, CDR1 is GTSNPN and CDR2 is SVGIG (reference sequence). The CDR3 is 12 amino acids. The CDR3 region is CAWGGDYNEQFF. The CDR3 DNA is TGTGCCTGGGGCGGGGACTACAATGAGCAGTTCTTC. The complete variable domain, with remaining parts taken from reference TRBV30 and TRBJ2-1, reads SQTIHQWPATLVQPVGSPLSLECTVEGTSNPNLYWYRQAAGRGLQLLFYSVGIGQISSEVPQNLSASRPQDRQFILSSKKLLLSDSGFYLCAWGGDYNEQFFGPGTRLTVL.

Written as DNA, the CDR3 is TGTGCCAGCAGCAAGAGGACAGGGGATAATTCACCCCTCCACTTT. Its translation: CASSKRTGDNSPLHF. This rearrangement joins TRBV6-4 to TRBJ1-6, with TRBD1 matching over 9 bases. The V and J ends lost 6 bases and 5 bases, in that order; junction bases with no gene match: 5. The germline CDR1 and CDR2 sequences are MRHNA and SNTAGT. There are 15 residues in the CDR3.

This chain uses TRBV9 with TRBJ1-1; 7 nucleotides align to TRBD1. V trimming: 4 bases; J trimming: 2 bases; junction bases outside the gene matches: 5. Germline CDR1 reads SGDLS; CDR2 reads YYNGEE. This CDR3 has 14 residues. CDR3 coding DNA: TGTGCCAGCAGCACAAGGACAGGAAACACTGAAGCTTTCTTT. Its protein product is CASSTRTGNTEAFF.

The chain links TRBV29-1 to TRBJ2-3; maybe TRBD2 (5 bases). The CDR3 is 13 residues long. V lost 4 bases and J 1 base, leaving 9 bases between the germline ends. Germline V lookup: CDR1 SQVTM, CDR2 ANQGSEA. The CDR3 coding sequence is TGCAGCGTTGCCGAGAGGGGCACAGATACGCAGTATTTT. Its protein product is CSVAERGTDTQYF.

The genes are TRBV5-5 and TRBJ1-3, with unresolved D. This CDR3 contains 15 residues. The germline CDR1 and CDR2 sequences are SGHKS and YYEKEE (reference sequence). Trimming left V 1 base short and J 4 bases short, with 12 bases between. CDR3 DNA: TGTGCCAGCAGCTTGATGACTGAAATCGGAAACACCATATATTTT. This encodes CASSLMTEIGNTIYF.

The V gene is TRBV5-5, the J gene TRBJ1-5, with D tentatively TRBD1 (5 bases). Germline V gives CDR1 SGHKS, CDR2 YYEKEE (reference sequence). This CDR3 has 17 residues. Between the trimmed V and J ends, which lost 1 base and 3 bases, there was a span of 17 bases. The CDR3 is CASSLSVGGVNNQPQHF. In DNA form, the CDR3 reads TGTGCCAGCAGCTTGTCGGTAGGAGGGGTTAACAATCAGCCCCAGCATTTT.

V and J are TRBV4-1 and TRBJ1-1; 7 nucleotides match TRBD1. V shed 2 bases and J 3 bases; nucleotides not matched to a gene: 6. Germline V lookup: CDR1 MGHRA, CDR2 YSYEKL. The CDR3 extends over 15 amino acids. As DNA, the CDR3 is TGCGCCAGCAGCCAAATAACAACAGGGGACACTGAAGCTTTCTTT. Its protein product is CASSQITTGDTEAFF.

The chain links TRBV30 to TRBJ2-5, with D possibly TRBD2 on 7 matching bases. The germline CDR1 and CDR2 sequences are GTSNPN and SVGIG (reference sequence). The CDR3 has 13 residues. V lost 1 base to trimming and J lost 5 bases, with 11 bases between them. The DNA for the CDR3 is TGTGCCTGGAGTGCGGGGGGCAGGGAGACCCAGTACTTC. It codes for CAWSAGGRETQYF.

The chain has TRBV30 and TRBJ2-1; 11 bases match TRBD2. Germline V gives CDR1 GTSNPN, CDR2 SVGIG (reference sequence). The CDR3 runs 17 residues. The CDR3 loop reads CAYTSGGTTISYNEQFF. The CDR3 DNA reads TGTGCATATACTAGCGGGGGAACGACTATCTCCTACAATGAGCAGTTCTTC.

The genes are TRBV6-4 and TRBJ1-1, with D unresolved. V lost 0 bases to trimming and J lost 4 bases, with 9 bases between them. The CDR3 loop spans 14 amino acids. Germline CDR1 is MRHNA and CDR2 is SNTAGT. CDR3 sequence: CASSDSSRGTEAFF. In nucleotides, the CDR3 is TGTGCCAGCAGTGACTCATCCCGGGGCACTGAAGCTTTCTTT.

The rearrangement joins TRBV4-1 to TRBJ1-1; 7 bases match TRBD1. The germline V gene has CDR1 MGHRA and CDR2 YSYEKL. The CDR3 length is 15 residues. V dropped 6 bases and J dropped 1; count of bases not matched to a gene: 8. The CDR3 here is CASRTIGTENTEAFF. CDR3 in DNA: TGCGCCAGCAGAACTATTGGGACAGAGAACACTGAAGCTTTCTTT.

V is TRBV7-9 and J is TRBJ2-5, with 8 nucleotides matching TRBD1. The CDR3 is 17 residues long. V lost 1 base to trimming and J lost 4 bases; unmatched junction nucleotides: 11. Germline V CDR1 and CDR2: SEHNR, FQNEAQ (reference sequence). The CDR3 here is CASSLEVGTGRIETQYF. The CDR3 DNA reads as TGTGCCAGCAGCTTAGAGGTGGGGACAGGAAGAATAGAGACCCAGTACTTC.

CDR3 in amino acids: CAWSPWGTGANYGYTF. CDR3 coding DNA: TGTGCCTGGAGCCCATGGGGGACAGGGGCTAACTATGGCTACACCTTC. This chain joins TRBV30 and TRBJ1-2; 10 bases are shared with TRBD1. Looked up from germline, CDR1 is GTSNPN and CDR2 is SVGIG (reference sequence). The CDR3 runs 16 residues. After removal of 3 bases from V and 0 bases from J, the junction contained 7 bases not matched to a gene.

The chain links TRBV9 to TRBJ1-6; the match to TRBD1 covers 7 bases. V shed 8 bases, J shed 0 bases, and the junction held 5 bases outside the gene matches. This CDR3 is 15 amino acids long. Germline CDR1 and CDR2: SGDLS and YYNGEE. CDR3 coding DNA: TGTGCCAGTGGGACAGCGAGCTCCTATAATTCACCCCTCCACTTT. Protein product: CASGTASSYNSPLHF.

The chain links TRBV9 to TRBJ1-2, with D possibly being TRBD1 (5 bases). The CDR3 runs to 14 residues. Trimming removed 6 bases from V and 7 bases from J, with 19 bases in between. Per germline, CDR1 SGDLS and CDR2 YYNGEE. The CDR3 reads CASTAEEGIGGYTF. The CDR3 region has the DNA TGTGCCAGCACTGCAGAGGAGGGGATCGGTGGCTACACCTTC.

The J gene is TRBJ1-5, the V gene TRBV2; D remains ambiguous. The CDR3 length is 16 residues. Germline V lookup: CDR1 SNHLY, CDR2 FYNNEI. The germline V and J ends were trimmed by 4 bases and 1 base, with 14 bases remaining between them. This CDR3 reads CASSARNGQSNQPQHF. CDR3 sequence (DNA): TGTGCCAGCAGTGCCCGAAATGGGCAAAGCAATCAGCCCCAGCATTTT. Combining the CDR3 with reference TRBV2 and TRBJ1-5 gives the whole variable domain EPEVTQTPSHQVTQMGQEVILRCVPISNHLYFYWYRQILGQKVEFLVSFYNNEISEKSEIFDDQFSVERPDGSNFTLKIRSTKLEDSAMYFCASSARNGQSNQPQHFGDGTRLSIL.

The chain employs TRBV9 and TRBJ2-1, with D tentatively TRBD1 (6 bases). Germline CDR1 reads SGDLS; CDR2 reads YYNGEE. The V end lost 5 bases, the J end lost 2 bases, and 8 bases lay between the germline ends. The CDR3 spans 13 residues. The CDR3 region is CASSRQAYNEQFF. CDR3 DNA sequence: TGTGCCAGCAGTCGACAGGCCTACAATGAGCAGTTCTTC.